Listed below are T cell receptor beta chains from one sample, sequenced in a study of beta chain features in type 1 diabetes. Profiled with immunoSEQ multiplex PCR; TCRdb holds only in-frame clones, not every one. The table has 630,000 or so clones, about 14% seen once. Sequencing input: naive CD4+ T cells from blood. Receptors originate from a man between 18 and 29 years old with type 1 diabetes. Each CDR3 is given with its conserved first and last residue. The D gene is left open where the match is weak. Only some rows state a clone size, as once, few, many or a class for expanded clones.

V gene: TRBV6-1
J gene: TRBJ2-7
clone size: -
D gene: -
CDR3 DNA: TGTGCCAGCAGTGAAGCGCTAAGGGGGGCCCCTGAAGGCGAGCAGTACTTC
CDR3 protein: CASSEALRGAPEGEQYF

V gene: TRBV13
J gene: TRBJ1-2
clone size: few
D gene: -
CDR3 DNA: TGTGCCAGCACCCCAGGGGCTAACTATGGCTACACCTTC
CDR3 protein: CASTPGANYGYTF

V gene: TRBV7-2
J gene: TRBJ2-7
clone size: few
D gene: -
CDR3 DNA: TGTGCCAGCAGCTTAGGACGACCCCGCTACGAGCAGTACTTC
CDR3 protein: CASSLGRPRYEQYF

V gene: TRBV5-1
J gene: TRBJ2-7
clone size: -
D gene: TRBD1
CDR3 DNA: TGCGCCAGCAGCTTAGGACAGGGGGACGAGCAGTACTTC
CDR3 protein: CASSLGQGDEQYF

V gene: TRBV4-1
J gene: TRBJ1-5
clone size: -
D gene: TRBD1
CDR3 DNA: TGCGCCAGCAGCCAAGATCCAGGGGGGGTTCAGCCCCAGCATTTT
CDR3 protein: CASSQDPGGVQPQHF

V gene: TRBV7-9
J gene: TRBJ1-1
clone size: -
D gene: -
CDR3 DNA: TGTGCCAGCAGCTTGGACAATACGAACACTGAAGCTTTCTTT
CDR3 protein: CASSLDNTNTEAFF

V gene: TRBV7-9
J gene: TRBJ2-1
clone size: -
D gene: TRBD2
CDR3 DNA: TGTGCCAGCAGCTCCTCGGGGGCTAGCGGGAACTACAATGAGCAGTTCTTC
CDR3 protein: CASSSSGASGNYNEQFF

V gene: TRBV6-1
J gene: TRBJ2-6
clone size: -
D gene: -
CDR3 DNA: TGTGCCAGCAGTGAAACCGGTTGGGGTGCTGGGGCCAACGTCCTGACTTTC
CDR3 protein: CASSETGWGAGANVLTF

V gene: TRBV10-3
J gene: TRBJ1-4
clone size: few
D gene: -
CDR3 DNA: TGTGCCATCAGCCCGGGCTCCTCAGGGGAAAAACTGTTTTTT
CDR3 protein: CAISPGSSGEKLFF

V gene: TRBV29-1
J gene: TRBJ1-1
clone size: -
D gene: -
CDR3 DNA: TGCAGCGTTGAAGGTACGCCGAACACTGAAGCTTTCTTT
CDR3 protein: CSVEGTPNTEAFF

V gene: TRBV7-9
J gene: TRBJ1-5
clone size: -
D gene: -
CDR3 DNA: TGTGCCAGCAGCTACGAAGGAAATCAGCCCCAGCATTTT
CDR3 protein: CASSYEGNQPQHF

V gene: TRBV15
J gene: TRBJ2-4
clone size: few
D gene: -
CDR3 DNA: TGTGCCACCACCCCACATGAGGGCGGTGACAAAAACATTCAGTACTTC
CDR3 protein: CATTPHEGGDKNIQYF

V gene: TRBV5-6
J gene: TRBJ1-1
clone size: few
D gene: -
CDR3 DNA: TGTGCCAGCAGCTCCCTTGGACAGCGAAATAACACTGAAGCTTTCTTT
CDR3 protein: CASSSLGQRNNTEAFF

V gene: TRBV10-3
J gene: TRBJ2-2
clone size: -
D gene: TRBD1
CDR3 DNA: TGTGCCATCAACAGGGGGCCCGGGGAGCTGTTTTTT
CDR3 protein: CAINRGPGELFF

V gene: TRBV29-1
J gene: TRBJ2-1
clone size: -
D gene: -
CDR3 DNA: TGCAGCGTTGAAGCCCCCGAGACCCGCAATGAGCAGTTCTTC
CDR3 protein: CSVEAPETRNEQFF

V gene: TRBV10-1
J gene: TRBJ2-1
clone size: few
D gene: -
CDR3 DNA: TGCGCCAGCAGTGAGCAGCGCGTGGAGCAGTTCTTC
CDR3 protein: CASSEQRVEQFF

V gene: TRBV28
J gene: TRBJ2-7
clone size: -
D gene: -
CDR3 DNA: TGTGCCAGCCAGTCGTCTACCTACGAGCAGTACTTC
CDR3 protein: CASQSSTYEQYF

V gene: TRBV6-6
J gene: TRBJ2-3
clone size: -
D gene: TRBD1
CDR3 DNA: TGTGCCAGCAGCCCCGGACAGGGGGCGGGCACAGATACGCAGTATTTT
CDR3 protein: CASSPGQGAGTDTQYF

V gene: TRBV2
J gene: TRBJ2-2
clone size: -
D gene: -
CDR3 DNA: TGTGCCAGCAGTGAAGCGGGGTTTGGGGAGCTGTTTTTT
CDR3 protein: CASSEAGFGELFF

V gene: TRBV6-5
J gene: TRBJ2-2
clone size: few
D gene: TRBD2
CDR3 DNA: TGTGCCACCCAAAGACTAGCGGGAGGCGTCGGGGAGCTGTTTTTT
CDR3 protein: CATQRLAGGVGELFF

V gene: TRBV30
J gene: TRBJ1-1
clone size: few
D gene: TRBD1
CDR3 DNA: TGTGCCTGGAGTGTTGTAGGGGGCGCGAAAGCTTTCTTT
CDR3 protein: CAWSVVGGAKAFF

V gene: TRBV30
J gene: TRBJ1-1
clone size: -
D gene: -
CDR3 DNA: TGTGCCTGGAGTGCCTCTCAAACAGCTAACTCTGAAGCTTTCTTT
CDR3 protein: CAWSASQTANSEAFF

V gene: TRBV5-6
J gene: TRBJ2-1
clone size: few
D gene: -
CDR3 DNA: TGTGCCAGCAGCTCATCCTTCGACGGGGGGCAGTTCTTC
CDR3 protein: CASSSSFDGGQFF

V gene: TRBV30
J gene: TRBJ1-1
clone size: -
D gene: -
CDR3 DNA: TGTGCCTGGAGGCTTGTCTACACTGAAGCTTTCTTT
CDR3 protein: CAWRLVYTEAFF

V gene: TRBV21-1
J gene: TRBJ1-3
clone size: -
D gene: -
CDR3 DNA: TGTGCCAGCAGCACGCCGGGGGGTTCTGGAAACACCATATATTTT
CDR3 protein: CASSTPGGSGNTIYF

V gene: TRBV13
J gene: TRBJ2-5
clone size: -
D gene: TRBD2
CDR3 DNA: TGTGCCAGCAGCTCAGCTAGCGGCGTACAAGAGACCCAGTACTTC
CDR3 protein: CASSSASGVQETQYF

V gene: TRBV29-1
J gene: TRBJ1-5
clone size: few
D gene: -
CDR3 DNA: TGCAGCGTTACCGGGGGATTCGGCAATCAGCCCCAGCATTTT
CDR3 protein: CSVTGGFGNQPQHF

V gene: TRBV28
J gene: TRBJ2-1
clone size: few
D gene: -
CDR3 DNA: TGTGCCAGCACCATAGGGACCAGGAGGTTCTTC
CDR3 protein: CASTIGTRRFF

V gene: TRBV25-1
J gene: TRBJ2-6
clone size: many
D gene: -
CDR3 DNA: TGTGCCAGCAGTGGGAGTAAGCCTTCTGGGGCCAACGTCCTGACTTTC
CDR3 protein: CASSGSKPSGANVLTF

V gene: TRBV10-3
J gene: TRBJ2-7
clone size: -
D gene: TRBD2
CDR3 DNA: TGTGCCATCAGTGAGCGATTAGCGGGAGGGCCGGGGGAGCAGTACTTC
CDR3 protein: CAISERLAGGPGEQYF

V gene: TRBV25-1
J gene: TRBJ1-6
clone size: -
D gene: -
CDR3 DNA: TGTGCCAGCAGTGTAGGCACACGGGGGAGTACCCTCCACTTT
CDR3 protein: CASSVGTRGSTLHF

V gene: TRBV16
J gene: TRBJ2-7
clone size: few
D gene: TRBD2
CDR3 DNA: TGTGCCAGCAGCCAATCGGGACTAGCGGGTTCCTACGAGCAGTACTTC
CDR3 protein: CASSQSGLAGSYEQYF

V gene: TRBV6-5
J gene: TRBJ1-2
clone size: few
D gene: -
CDR3 DNA: TGTGCCAGCAGTTACGTACTACAGGGCAACTATGGCTACACCTTC
CDR3 protein: CASSYVLQGNYGYTF

V gene: TRBV6-6
J gene: TRBJ1-6
clone size: -
D gene: -
CDR3 DNA: TGTGCCAGCAGCCATCCCCAACAGGGTGTCAATTCACCCCTCCACTTT
CDR3 protein: CASSHPQQGVNSPLHF

V gene: TRBV4-1
J gene: TRBJ1-2
clone size: -
D gene: TRBD1
CDR3 DNA: TGCGCCAGCAGCCAGACCGGGACAGTCTATGGCTACACCTTC
CDR3 protein: CASSQTGTVYGYTF

V gene: TRBV15
J gene: TRBJ2-5
clone size: -
D gene: -
CDR3 DNA: TGTGCCACCAGCAGAGATAGGGCAGAAGAGACCCAGTACTTC
CDR3 protein: CATSRDRAEETQYF

V gene: TRBV30
J gene: TRBJ2-1
clone size: few
D gene: -
CDR3 DNA: TGTGCCTGGAGTGTCCACCGTACGACGGGCCCGTTCTTC
CDR3 protein: CAWSVHRTTGPFF

V gene: TRBV30
J gene: TRBJ2-5
clone size: -
D gene: -
CDR3 DNA: TGTGCCTGGAGTGTACTGGCCGGGGGGCCGGGAGAGACCCAGTACTTC
CDR3 protein: CAWSVLAGGPGETQYF

V gene: TRBV28
J gene: TRBJ2-3
clone size: few
D gene: -
CDR3 DNA: TGTGCCAGCAGTTTAGAGGGTAGCACAGATACGCAGTATTTT
CDR3 protein: CASSLEGSTDTQYF

V gene: TRBV7-6
J gene: TRBJ2-3
clone size: few
D gene: TRBD2
CDR3 DNA: TGTGCCAGCAGCCAGACCAGGACTAGTTCAGATACGCAGTATTTT
CDR3 protein: CASSQTRTSSDTQYF

V gene: TRBV7-2
J gene: TRBJ1-1
clone size: few
D gene: -
CDR3 DNA: TGTGCCAGCGGATTGGTGAGGACTGAAGCTTTCTTT
CDR3 protein: CASGLVRTEAFF

V gene: TRBV5-1
J gene: TRBJ2-3
clone size: few
D gene: -
CDR3 DNA: TGCGCCAGCAGCTTGGGGAGAAACACAGATACGCAGTATTTT
CDR3 protein: CASSLGRNTDTQYF

V gene: TRBV2
J gene: TRBJ2-7
clone size: few
D gene: -
CDR3 DNA: TGTGCCAGAGGAGGACAGCTCTCCTACGAGCAGTACTTC
CDR3 protein: CARGGQLSYEQYF

V gene: TRBV10-3
J gene: TRBJ2-3
clone size: few
D gene: TRBD2
CDR3 DNA: TGTGCCATCAGTGGGGGGGGAGATACGCAGTATTTT
CDR3 protein: CAISGGGDTQYF

V gene: TRBV2
J gene: TRBJ1-1
clone size: few
D gene: -
CDR3 DNA: TGTGCCAGCAGGTTAATGAACACTGAAGCTTTCTTT
CDR3 protein: CASRLMNTEAFF

V gene: TRBV7-2
J gene: TRBJ2-3
clone size: once
D gene: -
CDR3 DNA: TGTGCCAGCAGCTTAGTGGGGGGAGGCGCAGATACGCAGTATTTT
CDR3 protein: CASSLVGGGADTQYF

V gene: TRBV6-1
J gene: TRBJ2-1
clone size: -
D gene: -
CDR3 DNA: TGTGCCAGCAGTGACCGTCAGGTCCTCTACAATGAGCAGTTCTTC
CDR3 protein: CASSDRQVLYNEQFF

V gene: TRBV27
J gene: TRBJ1-4
clone size: -
D gene: -
CDR3 DNA: TGTGCCAGCAGCCTCGTCGGGGGTGAAAAACTGTTTTTT
CDR3 protein: CASSLVGGEKLFF